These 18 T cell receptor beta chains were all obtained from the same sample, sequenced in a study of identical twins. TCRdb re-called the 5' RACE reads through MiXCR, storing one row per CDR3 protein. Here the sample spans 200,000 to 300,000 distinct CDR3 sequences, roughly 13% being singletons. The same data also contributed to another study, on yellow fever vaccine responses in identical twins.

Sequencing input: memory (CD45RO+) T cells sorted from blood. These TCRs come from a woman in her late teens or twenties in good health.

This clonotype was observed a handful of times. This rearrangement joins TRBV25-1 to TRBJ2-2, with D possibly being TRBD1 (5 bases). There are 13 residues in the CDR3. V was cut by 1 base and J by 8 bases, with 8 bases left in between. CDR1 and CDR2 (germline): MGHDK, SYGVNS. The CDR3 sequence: CASSEFRGGELFF. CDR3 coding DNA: TGTGCCAGCAGTGAATTTAGGGGTGGGGAGCTGTTTTTT.

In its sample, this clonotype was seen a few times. The CDR3 loop is CSASTGGLSTDTQYF. The CDR3 DNA is TGCAGTGCTTCCACCGGGGGGCTGAGCACAGATACGCAGTATTTT. The chain uses TRBV20-1 and TRBJ2-3, with a weak D call TRBD2 (7 bases). The germline CDR1 and CDR2 sequences are DFQATT and SNEGSKA (reference sequence). The CDR3 is 15 amino acids. Trimming left V 5 bases short and J 0 bases short, with 15 bases between.

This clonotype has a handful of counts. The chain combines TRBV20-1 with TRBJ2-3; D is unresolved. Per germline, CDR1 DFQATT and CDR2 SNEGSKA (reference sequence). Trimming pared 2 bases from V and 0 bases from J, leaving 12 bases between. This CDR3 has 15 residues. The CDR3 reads CSARTPQTSTDTQYF. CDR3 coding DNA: TGCAGTGCTAGAACTCCTCAGACTAGCACAGATACGCAGTATTTT.

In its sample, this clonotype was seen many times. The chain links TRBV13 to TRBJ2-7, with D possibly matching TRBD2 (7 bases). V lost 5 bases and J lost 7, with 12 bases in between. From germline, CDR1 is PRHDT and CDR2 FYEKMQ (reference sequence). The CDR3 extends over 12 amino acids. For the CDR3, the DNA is TGTGCCAGCAGCGCGGGGGCGGGAGAGCAGTACTTC. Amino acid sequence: CASSAGAGEQYF.

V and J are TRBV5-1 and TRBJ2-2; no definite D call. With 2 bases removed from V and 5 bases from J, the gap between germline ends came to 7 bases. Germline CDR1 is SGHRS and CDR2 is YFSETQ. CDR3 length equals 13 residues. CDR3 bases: TGCGCCAGCAGCTTTCAGACGACCGGGGAGCTGTTTTTT. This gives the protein CASSFQTTGELFF.

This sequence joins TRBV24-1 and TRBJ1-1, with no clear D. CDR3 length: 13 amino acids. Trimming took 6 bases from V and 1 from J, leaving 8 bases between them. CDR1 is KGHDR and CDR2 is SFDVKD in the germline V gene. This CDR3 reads CATSRRENTEAFF. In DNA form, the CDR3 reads TGTGCCACCAGTCGACGGGAGAACACTGAAGCTTTCTTT.

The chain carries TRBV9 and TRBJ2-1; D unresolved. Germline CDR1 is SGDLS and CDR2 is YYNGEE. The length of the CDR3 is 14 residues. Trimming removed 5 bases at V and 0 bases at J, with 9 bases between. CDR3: CASSGALSYNEQFF. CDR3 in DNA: TGTGCCAGCAGTGGAGCGCTCTCCTACAATGAGCAGTTCTTC.

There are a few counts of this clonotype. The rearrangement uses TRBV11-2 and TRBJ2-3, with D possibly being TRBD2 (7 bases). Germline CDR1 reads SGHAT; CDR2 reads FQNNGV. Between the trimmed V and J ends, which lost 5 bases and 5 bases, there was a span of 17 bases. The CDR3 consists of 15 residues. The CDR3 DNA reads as TGTGCCAGCAGCCCCTCCGCGGGGGCGAAAGATACGCAGTATTTT. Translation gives CASSPSAGAKDTQYF.

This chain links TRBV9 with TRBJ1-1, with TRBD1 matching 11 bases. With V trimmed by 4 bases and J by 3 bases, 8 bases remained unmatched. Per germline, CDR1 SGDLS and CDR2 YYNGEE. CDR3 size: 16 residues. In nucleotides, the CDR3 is TGTGCCAGCAGCTCCGGACAGGGGGCGTGGGACACTGAAGCTTTCTTT. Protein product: CASSSGQGAWDTEAFF.

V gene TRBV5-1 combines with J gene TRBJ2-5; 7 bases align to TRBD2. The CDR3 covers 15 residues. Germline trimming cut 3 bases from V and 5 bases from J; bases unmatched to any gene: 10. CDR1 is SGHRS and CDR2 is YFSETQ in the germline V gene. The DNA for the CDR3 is TGCGCCAGCAGCTCACCCGGGCGGGGAGGGGAGACCCAGTACTTC. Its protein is CASSSPGRGGETQYF.

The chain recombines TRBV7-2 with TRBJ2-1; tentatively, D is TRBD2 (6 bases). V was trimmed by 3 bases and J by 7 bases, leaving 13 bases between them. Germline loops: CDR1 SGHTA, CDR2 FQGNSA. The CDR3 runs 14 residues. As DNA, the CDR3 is TGTGCCAGCAGCTTGGCGGGGCTCTTGAATGAGCAGTTCTTC. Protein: CASSLAGLLNEQFF.

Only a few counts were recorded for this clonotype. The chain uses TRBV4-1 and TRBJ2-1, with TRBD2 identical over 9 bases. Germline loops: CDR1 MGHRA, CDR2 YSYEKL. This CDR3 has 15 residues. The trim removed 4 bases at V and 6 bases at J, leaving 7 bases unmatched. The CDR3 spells CASSPSLAGPNEQFF. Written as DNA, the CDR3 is TGCGCCAGCAGCCCCAGTCTAGCGGGGCCCAATGAGCAGTTCTTC.

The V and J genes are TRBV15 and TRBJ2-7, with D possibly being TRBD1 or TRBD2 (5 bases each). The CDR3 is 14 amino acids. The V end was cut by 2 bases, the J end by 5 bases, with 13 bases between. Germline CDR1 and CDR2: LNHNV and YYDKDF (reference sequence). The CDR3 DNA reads TGTGCCACCAGCAGAACCTGGGGGTTCAACGAGCAGTACTTC. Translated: CATSRTWGFNEQYF. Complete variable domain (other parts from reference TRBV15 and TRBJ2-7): DAMVIQNPRYQVTQFGKPVTLSCSQTLNHNVMYWYQQKSSQAPKLLFHYYDKDFNNEADTPDNFQSRRPNTSFCFLDIRSPGLGDTAMYLCATSRTWGFNEQYFGPGTRLTVT.

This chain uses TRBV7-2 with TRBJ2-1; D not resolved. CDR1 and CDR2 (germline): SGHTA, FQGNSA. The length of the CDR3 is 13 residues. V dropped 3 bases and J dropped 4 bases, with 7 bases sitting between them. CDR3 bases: TGTGCCAGCAGCTTCAGCGTGTACAATGAGCAGTTCTTC. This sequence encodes CASSFSVYNEQFF.

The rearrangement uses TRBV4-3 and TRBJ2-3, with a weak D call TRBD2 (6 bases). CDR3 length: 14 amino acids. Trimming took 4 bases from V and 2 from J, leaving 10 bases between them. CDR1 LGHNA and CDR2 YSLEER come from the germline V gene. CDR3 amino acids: CASSPGGTTDTQYF. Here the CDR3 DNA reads TGCGCCAGCAGCCCTGGGGGGACCACAGATACGCAGTATTTT.

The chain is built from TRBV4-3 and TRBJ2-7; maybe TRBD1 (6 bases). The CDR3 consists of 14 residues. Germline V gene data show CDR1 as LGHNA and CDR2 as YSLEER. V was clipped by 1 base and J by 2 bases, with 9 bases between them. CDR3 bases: TGCGCCAGCAGCCAAGCAGACAGGCCCTACGAGCAGTACTTC. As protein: CASSQADRPYEQYF.

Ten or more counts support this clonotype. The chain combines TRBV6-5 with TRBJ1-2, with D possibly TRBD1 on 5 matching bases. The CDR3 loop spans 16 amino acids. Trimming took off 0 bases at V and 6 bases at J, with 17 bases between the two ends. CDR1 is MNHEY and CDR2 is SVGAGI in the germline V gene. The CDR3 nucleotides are TGTGCCAGCAGTTACTCCGGGGCCAGAGGAAGGAATGGCTACACCTTC. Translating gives CASSYSGARGRNGYTF.

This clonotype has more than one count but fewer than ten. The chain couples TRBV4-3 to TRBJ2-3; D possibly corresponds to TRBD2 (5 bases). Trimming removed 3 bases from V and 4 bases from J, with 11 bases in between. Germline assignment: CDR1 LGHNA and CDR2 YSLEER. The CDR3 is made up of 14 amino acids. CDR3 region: CASSQGEYADTQYF. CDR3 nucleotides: TGCGCCAGCAGCCAGGGAGAATACGCAGATACGCAGTATTTT.